The source of this T cell receptor (beta chain) is a study of shared clonotypes between healthy human individuals. General study results and limits: Although depth was large, rarefaction showed that sequencing of the sorted subsets was incomplete. It was the non-shared clonotypes that had lower generation probabilities than clonotypes shared by all four donors. Memory subsets had estimated richness that was generally smaller than that of naive subsets.

The CDR3 runs to 15 residues. CDR1 LNHNV and CDR2 YYDKDF come from the germline V gene (reference sequence). The ends were cut back, 3 bases at V and 10 bases at J, with 16 bases in the middle. Assay used: immunoSEQ multiplex PCR; TCRdb lists only in-frame clones, some missing. The table includes about 2.2 million clones, more than 85% detected once. Naive CD8 populations comprised CD45RO-negative cells positively selected for CCR7, excluding terminally differentiated effector memory CD45RA+ cells. Notes on this clone: The antigen is not known.

The sample was naive CD8+ T cells from PBMCs. The TCR originated in a man aged 18 to 29 in good health. Some clones in this sample may be carry-over from other donors' samples. The chain employs TRBV15 and TRBJ1-6; D might be TRBD1 (5 bases). The CDR3: CATSRSGTGWSPLHF. CDR3 nucleotides: TGTGCCACCAGCAGGTCCGGGACCGGGTGGTCACCCCTCCACTTT. The full variable domain, completed using reference TRBV15 and TRBJ1-6, is DAMVIQNPRYQVTQFGKPVTLSCSQTLNHNVMYWYQQKSSQAPKLLFHYYDKDFNNEADTPDNFQSRRPNTSFCFLDIRSPGLGDTAMYLCATSRSGTGWSPLHFGNGTRLTVT.